This TCR beta chain is from a study of T cell repertoires in cytomegalovirus infection (dated by TCRdb to the late 2010s). For the study in its entirety: Donor HLA type was relevant to the analysis, as public TCR beta signatures indicated carriage of CMV infection together with the matching HLA type. The paper's findings and limits, for the study overall: In the ex vivo response, HLA-C-restricted CMV-specific TCR beta clonotypes were dominant, and in two of eight donors the single most frequent clonotype came from this HLA-C-restricted group. Carriers of CMV infection plus the relevant HLA type were discriminated by the cumulative frequency of public TCR beta family members in the study cohort and in an independent 352-donor cohort.

Here V drops 3 bases and J drops 7 bases, and the junction holds 2 bases not matched to any gene. The CDR1 and CDR2 encoded by the germline V gene (reference sequence) are LNHDA and SQIVND. Measured from the cysteine to the phenylalanine, the CDR3 is 13 residues long. Only the CDR3 DNA stays, 39 bases, in frame from base 1. Instrument on record: Illumina HiSeq 1500. TCRdb applied fastp at Q25 and MiXCR to the public reads, then kept only in-frame beta chains. Every entry covers one CDR3 protein and lists the most common genes and DNA from its rows. Counted in this sample were about 530,000 distinct CDR3 sequences; less than 30% of them appeared once. About 13% of the sample lies in the top ten. As regards this clonotype: What this receptor recognizes is not known. No quality values exist for individual bases; no much larger clone is one base distant.

Source material: PBMCs. The origin of this receptor is a human donor in good health (CMV status not recorded). Some clones in this sample may be carry-over from other donors' samples. The rearranged chain carries TRBV19 and TRBJ1-1; 10 central nucleotides agree with TRBD1. The bases are TGTGCCAGTAGTATCGGACAGGGGGTTGAAGCTTTCTTT. Translated, it gives CASSIGQGVEAFF.